This passage covers 10 T cell receptor beta chains from one sample sequenced in a study of technical replicates of blood from a handful of donors. Sequenced by immunoSEQ multiplex PCR; TCRdb stores in-frame clones only, minus some. The table has approximately 80,000 clones, 90% to 95% seen once. Source material: T cells isolated from PBMCs. The origin of the receptors is a human donor in good health.

The chain recombines TRBV19 with TRBJ1-1; D might be TRBD1 (5 bases). CDR1 and CDR2 from the germline V gene are LNHDA and SQIVND (reference sequence). The V gene lost 4 bases and the J gene lost 3 bases, with 6 bases spanning the gap. The CDR3 consists of 12 residues. The CDR3 spells CASSKGYTEAFF. CDR3 DNA sequence: TGTGCCAGTAGTAAGGGGTACACTGAAGCTTTCTTT.

This chain connects TRBV7-9 to TRBJ2-7; D possibly corresponds to TRBD2 (5 bases). CDR3 length equals 17 residues. Deletions cut 1 base from V and 2 bases from J, with 18 bases between. CDR1 is SEHNR, CDR2 FQNEAQ, per germline (reference sequence). DNA of the CDR3: TGTGCCAGCAGCTTAGTAGAGGGCAGCCCGAGGACCTACGAGCAGTACTTC. Encoded protein: CASSLVEGSPRTYEQYF.

The chain employs TRBV4-2 and TRBJ2-7; weak D call: TRBD2 (5 bases). CDR3 length: 14 residues. CDR1 is LGHNA, CDR2 YNFKEQ, per germline. Trimming removed 3 bases at V and 2 bases at J, with 11 bases between. The CDR3 sequence: CASSHRDGTYEQYF. The CDR3 DNA sequence: TGTGCCAGCAGCCACCGGGATGGGACCTACGAGCAGTACTTC.

V is TRBV5-8 and J is TRBJ2-3, with 7 positions matching TRBD1. This CDR3 is 15 amino acids long. The ends lost 4 bases at V and 0 bases at J; junction bases unmatched: 5. Germline CDR1 SGHTS, CDR2 YDEGEE. CDR3 loop: CASSAYRGSTDTQYF. The CDR3 DNA reads TGTGCCAGCAGCGCTTACAGGGGTAGCACAGATACGCAGTATTTT.

This chain joins TRBV2 and TRBJ2-3, with a weak D call TRBD2 (6 bases). This CDR3 is built from 12 residues. The germline gives CDR1 SNHLY, CDR2 FYNNEI. V was pared by 8 bases and J by 4 bases, with 10 bases between. In DNA form, the CDR3 reads TGTGCCAGCCTGGGGGAGGCAGATACGCAGTATTTT. It is translated as CASLGEADTQYF. The complete variable domain, with remaining parts taken from reference TRBV2 and TRBJ2-3, reads EPEVTQTPSHQVTQMGQEVILRCVPISNHLYFYWYRQILGQKVEFLVSFYNNEISEKSEIFDDQFSVERPDGSNFTLKIRSTKLEDSAMYFCASLGEADTQYFGPGTRLTVL.

This chain connects TRBV6-5 to TRBJ2-4; a weak D match, TRBD1 (5 bases). The V gene's germline CDR1 is MNHEY and CDR2 SVGAGI. The CDR3 has 13 residues. Trimming took off 4 bases at V and 2 bases at J, with 6 bases between the two ends. The CDR3 nucleotides read TGTGCCAGCAGTTGGGGCACCAAAAACATTCAGTACTTC. Residues: CASSWGTKNIQYF.

This chain links TRBV5-4 with TRBJ2-5; TRBD2 is a possible D gene (5 bases). The CDR3 contains 13 residues. The germline V gene encodes CDR1 SGHNT and CDR2 YYREEE (reference sequence). V lost 4 bases and J 5 bases, leaving 12 bases between the germline ends. The CDR3 is CASSPIPGETQYF. In DNA, the CDR3 is TGTGCCAGCAGCCCGATCCCGGGGGAGACCCAGTACTTC.

The V and J genes are TRBV6-1 and TRBJ1-5, with a tentative D call TRBD1 (6 bases). The germline CDR1 and CDR2 sequences are MNHNS and SASEGT. Trimming removed 1 base from V and 1 base from J, with 8 bases in between. CDR3 size: 15 residues. CDR3 sequence (DNA): TGTGCCAGCAGTGAAGGGGGACAAAGCAATCAGCCCCAGCATTTT. Translated: CASSEGGQSNQPQHF.

V gene TRBV19 combines with J gene TRBJ1-2; D gene unclear. CDR1 is LNHDA, CDR2 SQIVND, per germline (reference sequence). V lost 5 bases to trimming and J lost 3 bases, with 16 bases between them. The CDR3 covers 15 residues. The CDR3 nucleotides are TGTGCCAGTAGTCCATGGGAAGGACTAGACTATGGCTACACCTTC. Translation: CASSPWEGLDYGYTF.

The genes are TRBV6-5 and TRBJ1-3; tentatively, D is TRBD1 (5 bases). The V and J ends lost 8 bases and 4 bases respectively, with 15 bases between them. The CDR3 runs to 14 residues. Germline CDR1 is MNHEY and CDR2 is SVGAGI. CDR3 sequence (DNA): TGTGCCAGCTGGAAGGGAACAGGAGGAAACACCATATATTTT. This codes for CASWKGTGGNTIYF.